A selection of T cell receptor beta chains follows, all from one sample in a study of blood T cells in healthy people across ages. Using its own MiXCR run on the 5' RACE reads, TCRdb lists one record per CDR3 protein. The data contain fewer than 1,200,000 distinct CDR3 sequences, about 25% of them singletons. The sample was also reused in another study, on T cells of mothers and their children.

Sequencing used blood. The receptors come from a girl aged 2 to 10 in good health. Each CDR3 is given with its conserved first and last residue. The D gene is left open where the match is weak. Clone size is shown for a subset of rows, as once, few, many or a class of expanded clone.

V gene,J gene,clone size,D gene,CDR3 protein,CDR3 DNA
TRBV5-1,TRBJ2-2,.,.,CASSLGAGEYTGELFF,TGTGCCAGCAGCTTAGGGGCAGGGGAGTACACCGGGGAGCTGTTTTTT
TRBV5-6,TRBJ1-4,.,.,CASSLFQGVEEKLFF,TGTGCCAGCAGCTTATTTCAGGGAGTGGAGGAAAAACTGTTTTTT
TRBV6-1,TRBJ2-5,few,TRBD2,CASSPTLAGDLETQYF,TGTGCCAGCAGCCCGACACTAGCGGGGGATCTAGAGACCCAGTACTTC
TRBV29-1,TRBJ1-2,few,.,CSVEMGAANYGYTF,TGCAGCGTTGAAATGGGCGCGGCTAACTATGGCTACACCTTC
TRBV20-1,TRBJ1-4,.,TRBD1,CSAGDRGDEKLFF,TGCAGTGCTGGGGACAGGGGGGATGAAAAACTGTTTTTT
TRBV7-2,TRBJ2-7,.,TRBD2,CASSKAGGPSEQYF,TGTGCCAGCAGCAAAGCGGGAGGGCCGAGCGAGCAGTACTTC
TRBV25-1,TRBJ2-5,.,.,CASSTGSEQYF,TGTGCCAGCAGCACAGGAAGTGAGCAGTACTTC
TRBV5-1,TRBJ2-1,few,.,CASSLFQRGAAPYNEQFF,TGCGCCAGCAGCTTGTTCCAGCGTGGCGCCGCGCCCTACAATGAGCAGTTCTTC
TRBV20-1,TRBJ2-7,.,.,CSARDPRSYEQYF,TGCAGTGCTAGAGATCCAAGGAGCTACGAGCAGTACTTC
TRBV29-1,TRBJ2-1,few,.,CSVGGVSHNEQFF,TGCAGCGTTGGGGGGGTATCCCACAATGAGCAGTTCTTC
TRBV12-3/TRBV12-4,TRBJ1-1,few,.,CASSSYAGPNTEAFF,TGTGCCAGCAGTTCCTACGCAGGCCCGAACACTGAAGCTTTCTTT
TRBV5-1,TRBJ2-7,many,.,CASSLVRAYEQYF,TGCGCCAGCAGCTTGGTACGGGCCTACGAGCAGTACTTC
TRBV11-3,TRBJ1-1,.,.,CASSSGHTTEAFF,TGTGCCAGCAGCTCTGGACACACCACTGAAGCTTTCTTT
TRBV28,TRBJ2-4,few,.,CASSLSGSLGIQYF,TGTGCCAGCAGTTTAAGTGGAAGTCTCGGCATTCAGTACTTC
TRBV7-8,TRBJ2-5,.,.,CASSEGGWGETQYF,TGTGCCAGCAGCGAGGGGGGATGGGGAGAGACCCAGTACTTC
TRBV27,TRBJ2-7,few,.,CATRGTQDYEQYF,TGTGCCACGCGGGGGACACAAGACTACGAGCAGTACTTC
TRBV28,TRBJ2-4,once,.,CASRTTQGRGIQYF,TGTGCCAGCAGAACCACACAGGGAAGGGGCATTCAGTACTTC
TRBV4-3,TRBJ1-2,few,TRBD1,CASSPSQGAVYGYTF,TGCGCCAGCAGCCCCTCACAGGGGGCTGTCTATGGCTACACCTTC
TRBV27,TRBJ1-1,few,TRBD1,CASSTFWDRGLIEAFF,TGTGCCAGCAGCACCTTTTGGGACAGAGGTCTTATTGAAGCTTTCTTT
TRBV3-1,TRBJ2-5,.,.,CASCPAETEETQHF,TGTGCCAGCTGCCCCGCGGAGACCGAAGAGACCCAGCACTTC